This T cell receptor (beta chain) was found in a study of response to subunit inactivated influenza vaccine. TCRdb reprocessed the RT-PCR reads with MiXCR, giving one entry per CDR3 protein. The sample holds 650,000 or so distinct CDR3 sequences, around 13% seen once. This clonotype was counted a few times. The antigen is not known. Study-wide results and limits: A suggestion made by the authors is that each seasonal influenza vaccination recruits few new T cells.

With 0 bases clipped from V and 7 bases from J, the junction kept 9 bases outside the gene matches. The CDR3 has 16 amino acids. Germline CDR1 reads LGHDT; CDR2 reads YNNKEL (reference sequence). This receptor was taken from a man between 45 and 60 years old who received an inactivated influenza vaccine. This chain connects TRBV3-1 to TRBJ1-1; 9 nucleotides align to TRBD1. The specimen comprised PBMCs from blood, sampled about 14 days before vaccination. CDR3 loop: CASSQDRNRGHLEAFF. The CDR3 DNA reads TGTGCCAGCAGCCAAGATCGGAACAGGGGGCACCTTGAAGCTTTCTTT.